The 24 T cell receptor beta chains in this list originate from one sample, sequenced in a study of cytomegalovirus exposure and HLA in healthy donors. The study ran its PCR with 60 Vbeta and 13 Jbeta primers. Using immunoSEQ multiplex PCR, the repertoire was profiled, and TCRdb retains in-frame clones only, with some absent. The table has about 160,000 clones, around three quarters seen once. Sequenced input: PBMCs. The receptors come from a man between 40 and 49 years old in good health and CMV-seropositive.

This chain connects TRBV10-3 to TRBJ2-7; 7 bases match TRBD2. The CDR3 is made up of 18 amino acids. After removal of 4 bases from V and 4 bases from J, the junction contained 19 bases not matched to a gene. Germline V gene lookup returns CDR1 ENHRY and CDR2 SYGVKD. The CDR3 DNA reads TGTGCCATCAGTGTGCTCCGGGACTACTCGATTTTCCGGTACGAGCAGTACTTC. Translation gives CAISVLRDYSIFRYEQYF.

This clone has a handful of counts. The chain combines TRBV7-9 with TRBJ1-2, with D possibly matching TRBD1 (6 bases). CDR1 is SEHNR and CDR2 is FQNEAQ in the germline V gene (reference sequence). V was shortened by 5 bases and J by 7 bases, with 17 bases between the two germline ends. CDR3 length: 14 residues. CDR3 protein: CASSPQGIRLGYTF. CDR3 nucleotide sequence: TGTGCCAGCAGCCCGCAGGGGATTAGGCTTGGCTACACCTTC.

Only a few counts were recorded for this clone. The genes are TRBV5-6 and TRBJ1-4; TRBD1 might be the D (5 bases). CDR3 length: 13 amino acids. V lost 2 bases, J lost 8 bases, and 10 bases lay in between. Germline V CDR1 and CDR2: SGHDT, YYEEEE. The CDR3 sequence: CASSFKGQEKLFF. The DNA of the CDR3 is TGTGCCAGCAGCTTCAAGGGGCAGGAAAAACTGTTTTTT.

The J gene is TRBJ2-3, the V gene TRBV7-3, with TRBD1 identical over 7 bases. The CDR3 has 13 amino acids. From germline, CDR1 is SGHTA and CDR2 FQGTGA. V dropped 5 bases and J dropped 5; count of bases not matched to a gene: 4. The DNA of the CDR3 is TGTGCCAGCAGCGGGACAGCTAAAGATACGCAGTATTTT. As protein: CASSGTAKDTQYF.

This clone was seen once. The rearrangement uses TRBV14 and TRBJ1-4; tentatively, D is TRBD1 (6 bases). V was cut by 0 bases and J by 8 bases, with 13 bases left in between. CDR3 length: 15 amino acids. Germline CDR1 SGHDN, CDR2 FVKESK. The CDR3 is CASSQDAGAGEKLFF. CDR3 sequence (DNA): TGTGCCAGCAGCCAAGACGCGGGGGCCGGCGAAAAACTGTTTTTT.

J is TRBJ1-6 and V is TRBV30; tentatively, D is TRBD1 (5 bases). The CDR3 spans 12 residues. Germline CDR1 GTSNPN, CDR2 SVGIG (reference sequence). V lost 8 bases and J 6 bases, leaving 11 bases between the germline ends. The CDR3 DNA reads TGTGCCGGGTCAGGGTCTAATTCACCCCTCCACTTT. Translated, it gives CAGSGSNSPLHF.

The gene calls are TRBV5-1 and TRBJ2-2; the D gene is possibly TRBD1 (5 bases). Germline V CDR1 and CDR2: SGHRS, YFSETQ. Trimming cost V 4 bases and J 4 bases, with 17 bases left between them. The length of the CDR3 is 16 residues. The CDR3 coding sequence is TGCGCCAGCAGCCAATTTTCCAGGGCGTCCACCGGGGAGCTGTTTTTT. Its translation: CASSQFSRASTGELFF.

V and J are TRBV20-1 and TRBJ2-5; D is unresolved. Trimming stripped 6 bases from V and 5 bases from J, with 10 bases between. The CDR3 is 11 residues long. Germline-derived CDR1 and CDR2 are DFQATT and SNEGSKA (reference sequence). This chain's CDR3 is CSALSRETQYF. CDR3 in DNA: TGCAGTGCGCTGAGCCGGGAGACCCAGTACTTC.

The chain carries TRBV7-8 and TRBJ1-6; possibly TRBD1 for D (5 bases). The V end was cut by 1 base, the J end by 10 bases, with 14 bases between. This CDR3 region has 15 residues. From germline, CDR1 is SGHVS and CDR2 FQNEAQ. In nucleotides, the CDR3 is TGTGCCAGCAGCTTAGGCGGGGGTGGAGGGTCACCCCTCCACTTT. Translation gives CASSLGGGGGSPLHF.

This clone appeared a few times. The rearrangement uses TRBV7-2 and TRBJ1-6; 8 positions match TRBD1. CDR3 size: 15 residues. From germline, CDR1 is SGHTA and CDR2 FQGNSA. J was trimmed by 5 bases and V by 4 bases; bases with no gene match: 4. CDR3 loop: CASSSTGVDNSPLHF. CDR3 nucleotide sequence: TGTGCCAGCAGCTCGACAGGGGTGGATAATTCACCCCTCCACTTT.

The rearrangement joins TRBV21-1 to TRBJ2-2; the D segment call TRBD1 is taken from the table without a DNA check. TRBV21-1 is classified as a pseudogene. The CDR3 covers 21 residues. The CDR3 DNA sequence: TGTGCCAGCAGCAAAGCCCCCTGCCTAGGGGACACCCTCGCGAACACCGGGGAGCTGTTTTTT. Translated, it gives CASSKAPCLGDTLANTGELFF.

The chain couples TRBV11-2 to TRBJ2-3, with 8 bases lining up with TRBD1. Losses at the gene ends were 0 bases for V and 1 base for J; bases not matched to a gene: 0. Germline V gene lookup returns CDR1 SGHAT and CDR2 FQNNGV. The CDR3 totals 15 residues. CDR3 DNA: TGTGCCAGCAGCTTAGAGACAGGGGGCACAGATACGCAGTATTTT. Its translation is CASSLETGGTDTQYF.

This rearrangement joins TRBV11-2 to TRBJ1-1, with no clear D. Trimming stripped 5 bases from V and 1 base from J, with 11 bases between. Germline lookup yields CDR1 SGHAT and CDR2 FQNNGV. The CDR3 totals 14 residues. CDR3 nucleotides: TGTGCCAGCAGCACTCGGGAAGGGAACACTGAAGCTTTCTTT. Translating gives CASSTREGNTEAFF.

The chain couples TRBV25-1 to TRBJ1-2; TRBD1 is a possible D gene (6 bases). Germline V CDR1 and CDR2: MGHDK, SYGVNS. Deletions cut 6 bases from V and 4 bases from J, with 12 bases between. The CDR3 runs to 13 residues. The CDR3 loop reads CASRGDTLYGYTF. Written as DNA, the CDR3 is TGTGCCAGCAGGGGGGACACCCTCTATGGCTACACCTTC.

The V and J genes are TRBV18 and TRBJ1-6; D might be TRBD1 (6 bases). CDR1 and CDR2 from the germline V gene are KGHSH and LQKENI. V dropped 3 bases and J dropped 8 bases, with 14 bases sitting between them. This CDR3 is built from 15 residues. The DNA of the CDR3 is TGTGCCAGCTCACCGAACAGGGTGATAGATTCACCCCTCCACTTT. Protein: CASSPNRVIDSPLHF.

The V call is TRBV5-1, the J call TRBJ2-2; TRBD2 matches 13 bases. This CDR3 has 17 residues. Unmatched junction bases numbered 9, after V lost 3 bases and J lost 7 bases. Germline CDR1 SGHRS, CDR2 YFSETQ. In DNA, the CDR3 is TGCGCCAGCAGCTCCGCCACTAGCGGGGGGGCCTACGGGGAGCTGTTTTTT. Amino acid sequence: CASSSATSGGAYGELFF.

The chain employs TRBV9 and TRBJ2-7; 9 nucleotides line up with TRBD2. The junction had 3 bases not matched to a gene; V was cut back by 0 bases and J by 5 bases. The CDR3 loop spans 14 amino acids. The germline V gene encodes CDR1 SGDLS and CDR2 YYNGEE. CDR3 in amino acids: CASSVEQRGDEQYF. The CDR3, as DNA: TGTGCCAGCAGCGTAGAGCAGCGGGGGGACGAGCAGTACTTC.

The chain links TRBV13 to TRBJ1-1; no firm D call. The germline gives CDR1 PRHDT, CDR2 FYEKMQ (reference sequence). This CDR3 has 15 amino acids. Trimming stripped 2 bases from V and 3 bases from J, with 13 bases between. CDR3 in amino acids: CASSLQVGRDTEAFF. Written as DNA, the CDR3 is TGTGCCAGCAGCTTACAAGTGGGGAGGGACACTGAAGCTTTCTTT.

This chain joins TRBV6-1 and TRBJ1-5; no clear D. V lost 7 bases, J lost 0 bases, and 10 bases lay in between. CDR3 length equals 14 residues. CDR1 is MNHNS and CDR2 is SASEGT in the germline V gene. The CDR3 DNA reads as TGTGCCAGCATCAGAGACATTAGCAATCAGCCCCAGCATTTT. Translation gives CASIRDISNQPQHF.

J is TRBJ2-2 and V is TRBV7-3; maybe TRBD1 (6 bases). V lost 2 bases to trimming and J lost 5 bases, with 21 bases between them. CDR3 length: 18 amino acids. Germline values: CDR1 SGHTA, CDR2 FQGTGA. Here the CDR3 reads CASSLWDTRTMGTGELFF. The CDR3 DNA follows: TGTGCCAGCAGCTTATGGGACACACGTACGATGGGGACCGGGGAGCTGTTTTTT. Variable domain in full (rest from reference TRBV7-3 and TRBJ2-2): GAGVSQTPSNKVTEKGKYVELRCDPISGHTALYWYRQSLGQGPEFLIYFQGTGAADDSGLPNDRFFAVRPEGSVSTLKIQRTERGDSAVYLCASSLWDTRTMGTGELFFGEGSRLTVL.

The chain links TRBV5-1 to TRBJ1-1; TRBD1 matches 10 bases. CDR1 SGHRS and CDR2 YFSETQ come from the germline V gene. Germline trimming cut 2 bases from V and 3 bases from J; bases unmatched to any gene: 13. The CDR3 sequence is 18 residues long. The CDR3 loop reads CASSFFSRQGAPDTEAFF. The CDR3 region has the DNA TGCGCCAGCAGCTTTTTTAGTAGACAGGGGGCGCCGGACACTGAAGCTTTCTTT.

This chain uses TRBV4-3 with TRBJ2-2; 9 nucleotides match TRBD1. CDR1 is LGHNA, CDR2 YSLEER, per germline. V was pared by 8 bases and J by 1 base, with 5 bases of the junction left unmatched. The CDR3 consists of 15 residues. As DNA, the CDR3 is TGCGCCAGCGGCTCGGGACAGGGGAACACCGGGGAGCTGTTTTTT. Amino acid sequence: CASGSGQGNTGELFF.

The chain has TRBV11-2 and TRBJ2-3; tentatively, D is TRBD1 (5 bases). Trimming left V 1 base short and J 5 bases short, with 13 bases between. The CDR3 runs to 15 residues. Germline V gene sequence: CDR1 SGHAT, CDR2 FQNNGV. The CDR3 DNA reads as TGTGCCAGCAGCTTAGGGGGCCGTGATAGAGATACGCAGTATTTT. It yields the protein CASSLGGRDRDTQYF.

This clone was seen a few times. The V call is TRBV6-6, the J call TRBJ2-2; 7 bases are shared with TRBD1. V was clipped by 6 bases and J by 4 bases; unmatched bases: 8. Germline-derived CDR1 and CDR2 are MNHNY and SVGAGI (reference sequence). This CDR3 comprises 15 residues. The CDR3 DNA sequence: TGTGCCAGCAGACTCCACCGGGACAGCACCGGGGAGCTGTTTTTT. Its translation: CASRLHRDSTGELFF.